The clone carrying this T cell receptor beta chain was recorded once. The antigen remains undetermined. Generated by immunoSEQ multiplex PCR, the TCRdb table keeps only in-frame clones and is missing some. The sample has some 76,000 clones, 95% to 97% seen once. Germline values: CDR1 LNHNV, CDR2 YYDKDF (reference sequence). V was trimmed by 2 bases and J by 5 bases, leaving 12 bases between them. This CDR3 contains 14 residues. Time point described: recipient sample about 28 days before transplant, after cytoreduction. This sample is drawn from a study of T cell clonotyping in hematopoietic cell transplantation. Study summary: Recipient samples before transplant were obtained post-cytoreduction.

Study findings and constraints: Recipient TCR diversity dropped after transplant; expanded clonotypes rose from day 30 to 180.

The source is a woman between 50 and 59 years old with acute myeloid leukemia. Some clones in this sample may be carry-over from other donors' samples. The sample here was peripheral blood mononuclear cells, taken before stem cell transplant. This chain joins TRBV15 and TRBJ2-5, with D maybe TRBD1 (6 bases). CDR3 region: CATSRQQGEETQYF. The CDR3 DNA sequence: TGTGCCACCAGCAGACAACAGGGAGAGGAGACCCAGTACTTC.